This TCR beta chain was identified during a study of blood T cell repertoires in COVID-19. TCRdb's copy holds only in-frame clones and misses some; the assay was immunoSEQ multiplex PCR. The table lists approximately 250,000 clones, around 90% of them singletons, with about 3% in the top ten. This CDR3 comprises 16 residues. The V end lost 4 bases, the J end lost 0 bases, and 13 bases lay between the germline ends. Germline V CDR1 and CDR2: MDHEN, SYDVKM. The sequenced sample consisted of PBMCs or T cells enriched from blood (not recorded which). The V call is TRBV28, the J call TRBJ1-5; D is undetermined. This sequence originates from a man aged 35 to 55 who had been exposed to COVID-19. CDR3 protein: CASSSPTVFSNQPQHF. The CDR3 region has the DNA TGTGCCAGCAGTTCCCCAACAGTTTTTAGCAATCAGCCCCAGCATTTT.